This TCR beta chain was recorded in a study of T cell repertoires in cytomegalovirus infection. Germline V gene lookup returns CDR1 MNHNS and CDR2 SASEGT. The CDR3 spans 18 residues. Trimming at V came to 1 base and at J to 5 bases, leaving 15 bases not matched to a gene. TCRdb re-analysed the reads in MiXCR, keeping a single row per CDR3 protein. The sample records fewer than 1,000,000 distinct CDR3 sequences, about 33% being singletons. This clonotype was observed a handful of times. Its antigen is still unknown. The chain links TRBV6-1 to TRBJ2-5, with 8 bases fitting TRBD2. The clonotype was recovered from a human donor in good health (CMV status not recorded). Some clones in this sample may be carry-over from other donors' samples. The sequenced sample was cultured CD8+ T cells from PBMCs, obtained from culture after CMV antigen stimulation. The CDR3 sequence is CASSEVAGGTGGLETQYF. The CDR3 DNA reads TGTGCCAGCAGTGAAGTAGCCGGCGGGACGGGGGGGCTGGAGACCCAGTACTTC.